This T cell receptor beta chain is drawn from a study of T cell repertoires in cytomegalovirus infection. Study in general: From public TCR beta signatures came an indication of both CMV infection and matching HLA type.

There are many counts of this clonotype. Its antigen is still unknown. Study-level results: Ex vivo, HLA-C-restricted CMV-specific TCR beta clonotypes prevailed over the rest of the response.

The germline V gene encodes CDR1 SGHTA and CDR2 FQGNSA. Trimming stripped 1 base from V and 3 bases from J, with 4 bases between. The CDR3 runs 12 residues. TCRdb analysed the reads with MiXCR anew, one entry per CDR3 protein. The sample holds 450,000 to 600,000 distinct CDR3 sequences, roughly a third seen once. The sample was cultured PBMCs, taken from culture after CMV antigen stimulation. This receptor was obtained from a human donor in good health (CMV status not recorded). Some clones in this sample may be carry-over from other donors' samples. V gene TRBV7-2 combines with J gene TRBJ2-7; D remains ambiguous. CDR3 loop: CASSLGDYEQYF. The CDR3 DNA sequence: TGTGCCAGCAGCTTAGGGGACTACGAGCAGTACTTC. The full variable domain, its missing parts supplied by reference TRBV7-2 and TRBJ2-7, is GAGVSQSPSNKVTEKGKDVELRCDPISGHTALYWYRQSLGQGLEFLIYFQGNSAPDKSGLPSDRFSAERTGGSVSTLTIQRTQQEDSAVYLCASSLGDYEQYFGPGTRLTVT.